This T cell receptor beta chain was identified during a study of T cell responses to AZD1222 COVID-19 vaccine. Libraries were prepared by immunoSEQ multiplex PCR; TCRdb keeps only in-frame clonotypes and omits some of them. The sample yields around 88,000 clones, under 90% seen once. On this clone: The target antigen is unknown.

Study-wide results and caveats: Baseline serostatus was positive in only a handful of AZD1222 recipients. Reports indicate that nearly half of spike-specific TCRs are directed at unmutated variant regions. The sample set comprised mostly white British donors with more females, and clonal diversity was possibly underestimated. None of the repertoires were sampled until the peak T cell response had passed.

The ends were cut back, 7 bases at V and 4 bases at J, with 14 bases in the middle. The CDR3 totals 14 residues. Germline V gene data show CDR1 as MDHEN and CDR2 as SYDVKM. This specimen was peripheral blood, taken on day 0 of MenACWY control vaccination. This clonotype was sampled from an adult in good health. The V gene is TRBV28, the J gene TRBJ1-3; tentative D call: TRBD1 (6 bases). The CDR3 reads CASTSAGAGNTIYF. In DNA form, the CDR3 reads TGTGCCAGCACCAGCGCAGGGGCCGGAAACACCATATATTTT.